These 21 T cell receptor beta chains were all obtained from the same sample, sequenced in a study of identical twins (dated by TCRdb to about 2016). Receptor amplification or capture employed 5' RACE. The reads were generated on an Illumina HiSeq 2000. TCRdb trimmed public reads at Q25 via fastp, called clones via MiXCR and kept in-frame beta chains. Entries that share a CDR3 protein sequence are merged under the most common genes and DNA. In all, the sample holds some 630,000 distinct CDR3 sequences, and around 7.5% of those were seen once. The top ten constitute 1.6% of the sample. These same data were also listed under a study on yellow fever vaccine responses in identical twins.

Sequenced material: PBMCs. The receptors were sampled from a woman aged 18-29 years in good health.

This clonotype came up a few times. The gene calls are TRBV20-1 and TRBJ2-1, with a tentative D call TRBD1 (6 bases). V dropped 5 bases and J dropped 4 bases, with 15 bases sitting between them. There are 14 residues in the CDR3. CDR1 and CDR2 from the germline V gene are DFQATT and SNEGSKA (reference sequence). CDR3 sequence reads: CSARGVGGYNEQFF. CDR3 DNA sequence: TGCAGTGCTCGGGGCGTAGGGGGTTACAATGAGCAGTTCTTC.

This clonotype was seen ten or more times. This chain links TRBV6-5 with TRBJ1-1, with 8 nucleotides matching TRBD1. V dropped 0 bases and J dropped 3; count of bases not matched to a gene: 15. Germline-derived CDR1 and CDR2 are MNHEY and SVGAGI. The CDR3 consists of 19 residues. CDR3 residues: CASSYSSEVGTGRDTEAFF. The CDR3 coding sequence is TGTGCCAGCAGTTACTCGTCGGAGGTTGGGACAGGCCGGGACACTGAAGCTTTCTTT.

The chain recombines TRBV4-1 with TRBJ1-2; a possible D gene is TRBD1 (5 bases). This CDR3 region has 18 residues. CDR1 and CDR2 (germline): MGHRA, YSYEKL. Between the trimmed V and J ends, which lost 3 bases and 6 bases, there was a span of 26 bases. The CDR3 here is CASSHARGRSTPADGYTF. The CDR3 DNA is TGCGCCAGCAGCCATGCCCGGGGCCGAAGCACTCCTGCGGATGGCTACACCTTC.

The table lists this clonotype with many counts. V usage is TRBV10-3 and J usage is TRBJ2-2; maybe TRBD1 (5 bases). CDR1 is ENHRY and CDR2 is SYGVKD in the germline V gene. Trimming stripped 2 bases from V and 4 bases from J, with 20 bases between. This CDR3 region has 18 residues. CDR3 nucleotide sequence: TGTGCCATCAGTGAGCCGAAGGGGTCCCTGACGGGCACCGGGGAGCTGTTTTTT. Protein product: CAISEPKGSLTGTGELFF.

The genes are TRBV5-1 and TRBJ2-1, with 10 bases lining up with TRBD1. Trimming removed 4 bases from V and 6 bases from J; junction bases left unmatched: 7. This CDR3 contains 15 residues. Germline CDR1 is SGHRS and CDR2 is YFSETQ. This CDR3 is CASSLIGQGGNEQFF. In nucleotides, the CDR3 is TGCGCCAGCAGCCTGATCGGACAGGGGGGCAATGAGCAGTTCTTC.

This clonotype was observed at least ten times. The V call is TRBV7-9, the J call TRBJ2-5; D remains unclear. V shed 1 base and J shed 0 bases, with 6 bases lying between them. Germline CDR1 and CDR2: SEHNR and FQNEAQ (reference sequence). The CDR3 length is 14 residues. The CDR3 bases are TGTGCCAGCAGCTTAGTAGTACACCAAGAGACCCAGTACTTC. Its protein is CASSLVVHQETQYF.

To note about this clonotype: At one boundary the junction diverges from the germline segment, which might be a read error. The chain employs TRBV2 and TRBJ2-5, with D perhaps matching TRBD1 (5 bases). CDR1 and CDR2 from the germline V gene are SNHLY and FYNNEI. This CDR3 has 19 residues. CDR3 coding DNA: TGTGCCTGCAGTTTCGACCCAGGGTTGGTGGGGATACCGCGGGAGACCCAGTACTTC. It translates to CACSFDPGLVGIPRETQYF. Full variable domain (rest looked up from reference TRBV2 and TRBJ2-5): EPEVTQTPSHQVTQMGQEVILRCVPISNHLYFYWYRQILGQKVEFLVSFYNNEISEKSEIFDDQFSVERPDGSNFTLKIRSTKLEDSAMYFCACSFDPGLVGIPRETQYFGPGTRLLVL.

This clonotype occurred a few times. The chain couples TRBV10-2 to TRBJ2-7; TRBD2 might be the D (6 bases). This CDR3 is built from 13 residues. Trimming left V 7 bases short and J 0 bases short, with 10 bases between. The germline gives CDR1 WSHSY, CDR2 SAAADI. The CDR3 DNA follows: TGCGCCAGCACCCGGGGGAGCTCCTACGAGCAGTACGTC. Protein: CASTRGSSYEQYV.

A note on this clonotype: Given the absence of the conserved phenylalanine or tryptophan at the CDR3 end, a read error is likely. V is TRBV2 and J is TRBJ2-1, with 8 bases lining up with TRBD1. Germline trimming cut 9 bases from V and 4 bases from J; bases unmatched to any gene: 2. Looked up from germline, CDR1 is SNHLY and CDR2 is FYNNEI. The CDR3 loop spans 12 amino acids. This CDR3 reads CASWTGYNEQFI. The CDR3 nucleotides read TGTGCCAGTTGGACAGGGTACAATGAGCAGTTCATC.

This clonotype appeared many times. This rearrangement joins TRBV9 to TRBJ2-2; 9 nucleotides match TRBD2. V shed 0 bases and J 1 base; nucleotides not matched to a gene: 1. The CDR3 length is 16 residues. Per germline, CDR1 SGDLS and CDR2 YYNGEE. For the CDR3, the DNA is TGTGCCAGCAGCGTAGAACTAGCGGGGAACACCGGGGAGCTGTTTTTT. It yields the protein CASSVELAGNTGELFF.

In this sample, this clonotype turned up a few times. The chain couples TRBV29-1 to TRBJ2-2; either TRBD1 or TRBD2 may fit D (5 bases each). With 6 bases removed from V and 7 bases from J, the gap between germline ends came to 15 bases. The germline CDR1 and CDR2 sequences are SQVTM and ANQGSEA. This CDR3 contains 13 residues. CDR3 bases: TGCAGCGTGGCCGGGACCCAAGTCGGGGAGCTGTTTTTT. It yields the protein CSVAGTQVGELFF.

This clonotype was detected a few times. The chain links TRBV6-5 to TRBJ2-3; 7 positions match TRBD1. The ends lost 2 bases at V and 3 bases at J; junction bases unmatched: 8. Germline CDR1 reads MNHEY; CDR2 reads SVGAGI. The CDR3 length is 16 residues. CDR3 in amino acids: CASSYEKGARTDTQYF. The CDR3 nucleotides are TGTGCCAGCAGTTACGAGAAGGGGGCGAGGACAGATACGCAGTATTTT.

This clonotype turned up a few times. J is TRBJ2-2 and V is TRBV28, with D possibly called TRBD1 or TRBD2 (5 bases each). Germline assignment: CDR1 MDHEN and CDR2 SYDVKM. The CDR3 consists of 12 residues. V lost 10 bases and J lost 5, with 11 bases in between. This CDR3 reads CATRGRTGELFF. CDR3 DNA: TGTGCCACCCGGGGCCGGACCGGGGAGCTGTTTTTT.

Ten or more counts support this clonotype. CDR3 sequence reads: CSAVRGGDTGELFF. The CDR3 DNA reads as TGCAGCGCTGTTCGTGGGGGGGACACCGGGGAGCTGTTTTTT. The chain employs TRBV29-1 and TRBJ2-2; 7 bases are a match to TRBD2. Losses at the gene ends were 7 bases for V and 3 bases for J; bases not matched to a gene: 8. Per germline, CDR1 SQVTM and CDR2 ANQGSEA. The CDR3 spans 14 residues.

Ten or more counts support this clonotype. The chain links TRBV6-1 to TRBJ2-2; perhaps TRBD2 as D (6 bases). The V end was cut by 4 bases, the J end by 0 bases, with 12 bases between. The CDR3 consists of 16 residues. The germline V gene encodes CDR1 MNHNS and CDR2 SASEGT. In DNA form, the CDR3 reads TGTGCCAGCAGTGCGTTCTGGGGGGCGAACACCGGGGAGCTGTTTTTT. It translates to CASSAFWGANTGELFF.

The chain combines TRBV12-3 or TRBV12-4 with TRBJ2-6; D ambiguous. V shed 3 bases and J shed 0 bases, with 9 bases lying between them. This CDR3 contains 16 residues. The CDR3 loop reads CASSFGTLSGANVLTF. The CDR3 nucleotides are TGTGCCAGCAGTTTTGGCACCCTCTCTGGGGCCAACGTCCTGACTTTC.

The chain has TRBV10-3 and TRBJ1-2; unclear D gene. V shed 0 bases and J shed 2 bases, with 10 bases lying between them. In germline, CDR1 is ENHRY, CDR2 SYGVKD. The CDR3 extends over 15 amino acids. DNA for the CDR3: TGTGCCATCAGTGAGTCTGGGTTCAGCAACTATGGCTACACCTTC. It translates to CAISESGFSNYGYTF.

This chain joins TRBV20-1 and TRBJ2-7, with a tentative D call TRBD2 (6 bases). This CDR3 comprises 14 residues. The V gene's germline CDR1 is DFQATT and CDR2 SNEGSKA (reference sequence). V was trimmed by 3 bases and J by 3 bases, leaving 15 bases between them. CDR3 nucleotide sequence: TGCAGTGCTAGCCCTGGGACTCTCTTCTACGAGCAGTACTTC. Translated, it gives CSASPGTLFYEQYF.

The chain joins TRBV7-9 to TRBJ1-1; D perhaps matches TRBD1 (5 bases). The germline CDR1 and CDR2 sequences are SEHNR and FQNEAQ (reference sequence). V was trimmed by 5 bases and J by 3 bases, leaving 16 bases between them. The CDR3 length is 15 residues. This CDR3 reads CASSPVGRVYTEAFF. Written as DNA, the CDR3 is TGTGCCAGCAGCCCCGTTGGCAGGGTTTACACTGAAGCTTTCTTT.

This clonotype was observed many times. V is TRBV5-1 and J is TRBJ2-1; D is perhaps TRBD2 (6 bases). This CDR3 contains 15 residues. The germline V gene has CDR1 SGHRS and CDR2 YFSETQ. The V end lost 4 bases, the J end lost 0 bases, and 11 bases lay between the germline ends. The CDR3 sequence: CASSRGTNSYNEQFF. For the CDR3, the DNA is TGCGCCAGCAGCCGGGGGACCAACTCCTACAATGAGCAGTTCTTC.

This clonotype was seen a handful of times. This chain joins TRBV20-1 and TRBJ2-7, with 11 bases identical to TRBD2. The CDR3 extends over 13 amino acids. Unmatched junction bases numbered 4, after V lost 5 bases and J lost 4 bases. CDR1 and CDR2 from the germline V gene are DFQATT and SNEGSKA (reference sequence). The CDR3 nucleotides read TGCAGTGCTCAACTAGCGGGAGCGTACGAGCAGTACTTC. Its translation is CSAQLAGAYEQYF.